This T cell receptor beta chain stems from a study of T-cell memory formation after mild COVID-19. About the study: Clusters of TCRs were largely donor specific. Findings and caveats of the study: Researchers report contracting CD4+ clones mostly in CM and EM, with CD8+ clones in EMRA.

TCRalpha and TCRbeta libraries used 5'RACE with constant-segment primers and UMIs. TCRdb independently ran MiXCR on the 5' RACE reads; one entry per CDR3 protein. The sample has 300,000 to 400,000 distinct CDR3 sequences, around 27% seen once; the top ten hold roughly 13%. J gave up 1 base and V 5 bases, and 10 bases lay outside the gene matches. The CDR3 contains 16 residues. Germline loops: CDR1 DFQATT, CDR2 SNEGSKA (reference sequence). Concerning this clonotype itself: Antigen specificity is unknown.

The sample taken for sequencing was PBMCs or a T cell subset sorted from them (not recorded which). This TCR derives from an adult woman who had mild COVID-19 (a few samples of this study predate the infection). Cell type and time point are not known. The V gene is TRBV20-1, the J gene TRBJ2-3; 9 bases match TRBD2. In nucleotides, the CDR3 is TGCAGTGCTTCCCCAGGAAGCGGGGGGCGCACAGATACGCAGTATTTT. This encodes CSASPGSGGRTDTQYF.